This TCR beta chain was documented in a study of T cells in Graves' hyperthyroidism and ophthalmopathy. From RNA transcripts, TCR beta CDR3 regions were amplified. The primer set for the first-round RT-PCR of the TCR CDR3 was HTBI. TCRdb reprocessed the multiplex PCR reads via MiXCR and lists one record per CDR3 protein. The repertoire holds hundreds of thousands of distinct CDR3 sequences, over 12% seen once, with approximately 4.3% in the top ten. Germline V CDR1 and CDR2: WSHSY, SAAADI. This CDR3 comprises 15 residues. V shed 2 bases, J shed 1 base, and the junction held 3 bases outside the gene matches. A few counts support this clonotype.

The clonotype comes from a woman between 40 and 50 years old with Graves' ophthalmopathy. V usage is TRBV10-2 and J usage is TRBJ1-1; 8 bases align to TRBD1. Sequencing used blood. The CDR3 bases are TGCGCCAGCAGTGAGGGACAGGGTTGGAACACTGAAGCTTTCTTT. This translates into CASSEGQGWNTEAFF.